This entry describes one T cell receptor beta chain. Profiling relied on immunoSEQ multiplex PCR, and the TCRdb table lists in-frame clones only, not all of them. The table has about 210,000 clones, 80% to 90% seen once. The data were taken from a study of blood T cell repertoires in COVID-19. Study context: The analysed material was cDNA or gDNA that came from T cells, B-cell-depleted T cells, or PBMCs.

Germline V gene data show CDR1 as MGHRA and CDR2 as YSYEKL. The V end was cut by 0 bases, the J end by 4 bases, with 12 bases between. The CDR3 has 15 amino acids. This TCR was recovered from a woman aged 80 or older with acute or convalescent COVID-19. V usage is TRBV4-1 and J usage is TRBJ1-1; no firm D call. Source material: peripheral blood. In DNA form, the CDR3 reads TGCGCCAGCAGCCAAGATTATCCGGGAAGCACTGAAGCTTTCTTT. It encodes CASSQDYPGSTEAFF.